Below, one T cell receptor beta chain is given with its context. Antigen unknown. This sample is drawn from a study of cytomegalovirus exposure and HLA in healthy donors. Study-wide points: Most of the TCR beta V segments (in an earlier analysis) were productive either about 87% or about 30% of the time.

With 2 bases clipped from V and 3 bases from J, the junction kept 9 bases outside the gene matches. CDR1 and CDR2 from the germline V gene are LGHNA and YSLEER. The CDR3 covers 17 residues. A multiplex PCR was run with 60 Vbeta primers and 13 Jbeta primers. Generated by immunoSEQ multiplex PCR, the TCRdb table keeps only in-frame clones and is missing some. The data contain roughly 80,000 clones, about 71% of them singletons. The V call is TRBV4-3, the J call TRBJ2-7; 11 nucleotides line up with TRBD2. The sample taken for sequencing was PBMCs. This clonotype was sampled from a middle-aged woman in good health and CMV-seronegative. CDR3 sequence reads: CASSQRLAGGGGYEQYF. In DNA, the CDR3 is TGCGCCAGCAGCCAAAGGCTAGCGGGAGGAGGGGGCTACGAGCAGTACTTC.